Listed here is a single T cell receptor (beta chain). Its matching antigen is unknown. This sample was taken from a study of CD8 T cells in ankylosing spondylitis. Trimming removed 4 bases at V and 3 bases at J, with 31 bases between. Germline V CDR1 and CDR2: MNHEY, SMNVEV (reference sequence). The CDR3 extends over 20 amino acids. Quantitative barcoded 5'-RACE was used to prepare TCR beta libraries. Each CDR3 protein is one row after TCRdb ran MiXCR on the 5' RACE reads. The sample lists about 250,000 distinct CDR3 sequences; 18% were seen once. Findings and caveats of the study: The disease-linked clones had a CD8+ phenotype and low blood frequencies. A number of the motif variants had already been described in reactive arthritis synovial fluid and blood.

The sequencing sample was made of blood, either unsorted or a sorted T cell fraction (not recorded which). J is TRBJ2-7 and V is TRBV27; D may correspond to TRBD1 or TRBD2 (8 bases each). The source of this sequence is a male donor with ankylosing spondylitis or in good health (not recorded which). For the CDR3, the DNA is TGTGCCAGCAGTTCCCGGATCCAGGGGGCAGGGGGCGGGAGGCACTACGAGCAGTACTTC. This codes for CASSSRIQGAGGGRHYEQYF.